This TCR beta chain was documented in a study of blood T cell repertoires in COVID-19. Clinical history reported by participants formed the basis on which cohorts were assigned. In the original processing: Researchers report that nucleated cell counts were estimated from reference gene primer amplification. The assay was immunoSEQ multiplex PCR, and TCRdb's table has in-frame clones only and misses some. V and J calls and clone size are copied from that table; D and trimming were computed from the DNA. The table records about 220,000 clones, 80% to 90% of them present only once. This CDR3 comprises 14 residues. V lost 0 bases, J lost 9 bases, and 10 bases lay in between. Germline CDR1 is SGDLS and CDR2 is YYNGEE.

This sequence originates from a young woman with acute COVID-19. Sample: PBMCs or T cells enriched from blood (not recorded which). The V gene is TRBV9, the J gene TRBJ1-6; TRBD1 is a possible D gene (6 bases). CDR3 region: CASSVDRDGSPLHF. For the CDR3, the DNA is TGTGCCAGCAGCGTAGACAGGGACGGTTCACCCCTCCACTTT.